The 9 T cell receptor beta chains listed next were all sequenced from one sample in a study of T cell repertoires in ileal Crohn's disease. Time point reported: neoterminal ileum biopsy at postoperative endoscopy, about 6 months after surgery. Sequenced by immunoSEQ multiplex PCR; TCRdb stores in-frame clones only, minus some. The repertoire includes roughly 60,000 clones, roughly nine tenths of them detected once, and roughly 2% sits in the top ten. Sequenced sample: ileal tissue. All receptors derive from an adult with Crohn's disease.

Comments on this clone: The junction shows a germline mismatch at one end, possibly a read error. The rearrangement joins TRBV7-7 to TRBJ2-7; the match to TRBD1 covers 9 bases. This CDR3 is built from 15 residues. CDR1 and CDR2 from the germline V gene are SSHAT and FNYEAQ (reference sequence). CDR3 bases: TGTGCTAGCAGCTTAGGGGCGACAGGGGGATACGAGCAGTACTTC. It translates to CASSLGATGGYEQYF. The full variable domain, in which reference TRBV7-7 and TRBJ2-7 provide the parts outside the CDR3, is GAGVSQSPRYKVTKRGQDVTLRCDPISSHATLYWYQQALGQGPEFLTYFNYEAQPDKSGLPSDRFSAERPEGSISTLTIQRTEQRDSAMYRCASSLGATGGYEQYFGPGTRLTVT.

This sequence joins TRBV2 and TRBJ2-7; possibly TRBD1 for D (6 bases). Trimming took 6 bases from V and 2 from J, leaving 11 bases between them. The CDR3 is 13 amino acids. Germline CDR1 SNHLY, CDR2 FYNNEI. This chain's CDR3 is CASRSTGTYEQYF. The CDR3 region has the DNA TGTGCCAGCAGGAGCACAGGGACCTACGAGCAGTACTTC.

The V call is TRBV28, the J call TRBJ1-2; 7 bases fit TRBD1. Germline assignment: CDR1 MDHEN and CDR2 SYDVKM. The CDR3 is 15 residues long. V dropped 4 bases and J dropped 7; count of bases not matched to a gene: 12. The CDR3 region is CASSSSGGKRRGYTF. The CDR3 coding sequence is TGTGCCAGCAGTTCCTCAGGGGGTAAGCGTCGTGGCTACACCTTC.

The rearrangement links TRBV11-3 to TRBJ2-2; D remains unclear. Germline assignment: CDR1 SGHNT and CDR2 YENEEA. V was shortened by 6 bases and J by 4 bases, with 9 bases between the two germline ends. CDR3 size: 13 residues. The CDR3 here is CASSGRSTGELFF. DNA of the CDR3: TGTGCCAGCAGTGGCAGATCCACCGGGGAGCTGTTTTTT.

This clone was found once. The chain employs TRBV4-2 and TRBJ1-6; no reliable D call. CDR1 and CDR2 (germline): LGHNA, YNFKEQ. The CDR3 covers 15 residues. Trimming shortened V by 1 base and J by 7 bases, and 11 bases separated the two germline ends. The CDR3 protein is CASSQVSEENSPLHF. The DNA for the CDR3 is TGTGCCAGCAGCCAAGTGAGTGAAGAAAATTCACCCCTCCACTTT.

This clone turned up a few times. The J gene is TRBJ1-6, the V gene TRBV4-2, with D perhaps matching TRBD1 (5 bases). The CDR3 extends over 16 amino acids. Deletions cut 0 bases from V and 5 bases from J, with 11 bases between. The germline gives CDR1 LGHNA, CDR2 YNFKEQ. The CDR3, as DNA: TGTGCCAGCAGCCAAGAGGGGACTGGGAATAATTCACCCCTCCACTTT. Translated: CASSQEGTGNNSPLHF.

The chain links TRBV6-6 to TRBJ1-3; D is ambiguous. V shed 5 bases and J shed 7 bases, with 15 bases lying between them. This CDR3 is built from 14 residues. In germline, CDR1 is MNHNY, CDR2 SVGAGI (reference sequence). In DNA, the CDR3 is TGTGCCAGCAGTCCGGATCAAATACAGAACACCATATATTTT. Amino acid sequence: CASSPDQIQNTIYF.

The chain employs TRBV2 and TRBJ1-5, with 7 bases that match TRBD1. Germline V gene lookup returns CDR1 SNHLY and CDR2 FYNNEI. V was clipped by 8 bases and J by 11 bases; unmatched bases: 12. This CDR3 has 13 residues. The CDR3 bases are TGTGCCAGCGGAGGGACAGCCATTAGCGCCCAGCATTTT. Its translation is CASGGTAISAQHF.

J is TRBJ2-7 and V is TRBV7-2; 8 bases agree with TRBD1. CDR1 and CDR2 from the germline V gene are SGHTA and FQGNSA. This CDR3 is 14 amino acids long. J lost 6 bases, V lost 5 bases, and 9 bases had no gene match. The CDR3 DNA reads TGTGCCAGCAGCAATGGGCAGGGGGCCTCCGAGCAGTACTTC. Its protein product is CASSNGQGASEQYF.